The sequence of this T cell receptor beta chain was determined in a study of T cells after yellow fever vaccination. General observations from the study: The booster response re-showed most primary clones: roughly 97% CD4, around 90% CD8. Relatively few clonotypes were ones that appeared in both CD4 and CD8 compartments.

For TCR, cDNA came from 5'RACE template switching, which added a universal primer site and UMIs. Each CDR3 protein gets one entry after TCRdb re-called the 5' RACE reads with MiXCR. The data hold 310,000 or so distinct CDR3 sequences, with 6.5% to 8.5% observed a single time. Comments on this clonotype: Its antigen remains unidentified.

Per germline, CDR1 SGDLS and CDR2 YYNGEE. V lost 0 bases, J lost 3 bases, and 10 bases lay in between. This CDR3 has 15 amino acids. The sequence was obtained from a man younger than 35 who received the YFV17D yellow fever vaccine. The sequencing used PBMCs, collected approximately 40 days after the first yellow fever vaccination. The chain recombines TRBV9 with TRBJ2-1; D may be TRBD2 (7 bases). The CDR3 DNA reads as TGTGCCAGCAGCGTAGGCGGGGGCTTCTACAATGAGCAGTTCTTC. This sequence encodes CASSVGGGFYNEQFF.